These T cell receptor beta chains were read from a single sample in a study of blood T cell repertoires in COVID-19. TCRdb's copy holds only in-frame clones and misses some; the assay was immunoSEQ multiplex PCR. The sample has fewer than 350,000 clones; approximately 88% are singletons. Sequenced: peripheral blood. The receptors derive from a man aged 25 to 40 with COVID-19, enrolled during active disease. CDR3s include the opening cysteine and the closing phenylalanine or tryptophan. Each record gives: CDR3 length, clone size, D gene, V gene, J gene, CDR3 DNA, CDR3 protein. A D gene is named only where the DNA matches it firmly. Clone sizes are given selectively: once, few, many, or a class where the clone is expanded.

len: 15
abundance: -
d_gene: TRBD1
v_gene: TRBV10-3
j_gene: TRBJ2-1
CDR3nt: TGTGCCATCAGTGAGGAGAGGACAGGGCGTAATGAGCAGTTCTTC
CDR3aa: CAISEERTGRNEQFF

len: 15
abundance: -
d_gene: -
v_gene: TRBV25-1
j_gene: TRBJ1-4
CDR3nt: TGTGCCAGCAGTGAATTTAGGGGTCCCAATGAAAAACTGTTTTTT
CDR3aa: CASSEFRGPNEKLFF

len: 13
abundance: -
d_gene: -
v_gene: TRBV11-2
j_gene: TRBJ2-7
CDR3nt: TGTGCCAGCAGACAGAGCAGCTCCTACGAGCAGTACTTC
CDR3aa: CASRQSSSYEQYF

len: 17
abundance: few
d_gene: TRBD2
v_gene: TRBV7-8
j_gene: TRBJ2-2
CDR3nt: TGTGCCAGCAGCTCCTCATTAGCGGGGGGGCTCTCCGGGGAGCTGTTTTTT
CDR3aa: CASSSSLAGGLSGELFF

len: 20
abundance: -
d_gene: -
v_gene: TRBV6-2/TRBV6-3
j_gene: TRBJ1-2
CDR3nt: TGTGCCAGCAGCCTTCGCCGGCAGGGTCCCTTCCTCAGCCGTGGCTATGGCTACACCTTC
CDR3aa: CASSLRRQGPFLSRGYGYTF

len: 16
abundance: once
d_gene: TRBD2
v_gene: TRBV28
j_gene: TRBJ2-1
CDR3nt: TGTGCCAGCAGTTTATGGACTAGCGGGAGGGGAAATGAGCAGTTCTTC
CDR3aa: CASSLWTSGRGNEQFF

len: 12
abundance: few
d_gene: -
v_gene: TRBV10-3
j_gene: TRBJ1-4
CDR3nt: TGTGCCATCAGTGAAGGAGGGGACGTACTGTTTTTT
CDR3aa: CAISEGGDVLFF

len: 15
abundance: few
d_gene: TRBD1
v_gene: TRBV5-6
j_gene: TRBJ1-2
CDR3nt: TGTGCCAGCAGCTCCTTGGACAGGGGAGCCTATGGCTACACCTTC
CDR3aa: CASSSLDRGAYGYTF

len: 15
abundance: -
d_gene: TRBD2
v_gene: TRBV9
j_gene: TRBJ2-3
CDR3nt: TGTGCCAGCAGCGTATTAGGGACTAGCGGAGATACGCAGTATTTT
CDR3aa: CASSVLGTSGDTQYF

len: 14
abundance: -
d_gene: TRBD1
v_gene: TRBV4-3
j_gene: TRBJ2-7
CDR3nt: TGCGCCAGCAGCTTAGGACAGGGGGCTTACGAGCAGTACTTC
CDR3aa: CASSLGQGAYEQYF

len: 13
abundance: -
d_gene: TRBD1
v_gene: TRBV7-3
j_gene: TRBJ1-1
CDR3nt: TGTGCCAGCAGCCCAGGGGGGTACACTGAAGCTTTCTTT
CDR3aa: CASSPGGYTEAFF

len: 13
abundance: -
d_gene: -
v_gene: TRBV4-3
j_gene: TRBJ2-7
CDR3nt: TGCGCCAGCAGCCAAGACATAGAGGAGGAGCAGTACTTC
CDR3aa: CASSQDIEEEQYF

len: 20
abundance: -
d_gene: TRBD2
v_gene: TRBV9
j_gene: TRBJ2-3
CDR3nt: TGTGCCAGCAGCGTAGGCGGACTAGCGGGGATTGAGGATGGCACAGATACGCAGTATTTT
CDR3aa: CASSVGGLAGIEDGTDTQYF

len: 15
abundance: -
d_gene: -
v_gene: TRBV27
j_gene: TRBJ2-3
CDR3nt: TGTGCCAGCAGGGTAGCGGTCCCAGGGGGAGATACGCAGTATTTT
CDR3aa: CASRVAVPGGDTQYF

len: 15
abundance: -
d_gene: -
v_gene: TRBV7-3
j_gene: TRBJ2-7
CDR3nt: TGTGCCAGCAGCTTAAGGGGAGGCAGACCCTACGAGCAGTACTTC
CDR3aa: CASSLRGGRPYEQYF

len: 12
abundance: -
d_gene: -
v_gene: TRBV12-3/TRBV12-4
j_gene: TRBJ1-2
CDR3nt: TGTGCCAGCAGTTTAGCGGAGTATGGCTACACCTTC
CDR3aa: CASSLAEYGYTF

len: 14
abundance: -
d_gene: -
v_gene: TRBV7-2
j_gene: TRBJ2-1
CDR3nt: TGTGCCAGCAGCTTAAGTCCCACGACTGGTGAGCAGTTCTTC
CDR3aa: CASSLSPTTGEQFF

len: 15
abundance: -
d_gene: TRBD2
v_gene: TRBV7-9
j_gene: TRBJ2-7
CDR3nt: TGTGCCAGCAGCCCGGCGGGGGGCCACTCCTACGAGCAGTACTTC
CDR3aa: CASSPAGGHSYEQYF

len: 14
abundance: -
d_gene: TRBD1
v_gene: TRBV10-3
j_gene: TRBJ1-6
CDR3nt: TGTGCCATCAAACCGGACAGGGGCAATTCACCCCTCCACTTT
CDR3aa: CAIKPDRGNSPLHF

len: 14
abundance: once
d_gene: -
v_gene: TRBV2
j_gene: TRBJ1-1
CDR3nt: TGTGCCAGCACTATGACAAATATGAACACTGAAGCTTTCTTT
CDR3aa: CASTMTNMNTEAFF

len: 13
abundance: once
d_gene: TRBD2
v_gene: TRBV24-1
j_gene: TRBJ2-4
CDR3nt: TGTGCCACCGGGACCGGGACTAAAGACATTCAGTACTTC
CDR3aa: CATGTGTKDIQYF

len: 17
abundance: -
d_gene: TRBD1
v_gene: TRBV2
j_gene: TRBJ1-1
CDR3nt: TGTGCCAGCAGTTACCGCCGGGACAGGGCTTTAAACACTGAAGCTTTCTTT
CDR3aa: CASSYRRDRALNTEAFF

len: 15
abundance: once
d_gene: TRBD1
v_gene: TRBV19
j_gene: TRBJ1-1
CDR3nt: TGTGCCAGTAGTGGATGGACAGGGGGGAACACTGAAGCTTTCTTT
CDR3aa: CASSGWTGGNTEAFF

len: 14
abundance: few
d_gene: TRBD1
v_gene: TRBV7-8
j_gene: TRBJ2-7
CDR3nt: TGTGCCAGCAGCGCAGGGACAGGCGCGTCGAAGCAGTACTTC
CDR3aa: CASSAGTGASKQYF

len: 16
abundance: once
d_gene: -
v_gene: TRBV27
j_gene: TRBJ2-6
CDR3nt: TGTGCCAGCAGTTTTTATTCGGGGGCTGGGGCCAACGTCCTGACTTTC
CDR3aa: CASSFYSGAGANVLTF

len: 18
abundance: -
d_gene: TRBD1
v_gene: TRBV11-2
j_gene: TRBJ2-2
CDR3nt: TGTGCCAGCAGCTTAGCCCCGGGACAGGTGACGAACACCGGGGAGCTGTTTTTT
CDR3aa: CASSLAPGQVTNTGELFF

len: 16
abundance: -
d_gene: TRBD2
v_gene: TRBV4-2
j_gene: TRBJ2-3
CDR3nt: TGTGCCAGCAGCCAAGCCAGAAGCGGGGGCACAGATACGCAGTATTTT
CDR3aa: CASSQARSGGTDTQYF